These 29 T cell receptor beta chains originate from one sample sequenced in a study of blood T cell repertoires in COVID-19. Only in-frame clones appear in the TCRdb table, and some are missing; sequencing was by immunoSEQ multiplex PCR. The table records some 320,000 clones, around 85% of them present only once. Input material: peripheral blood. The receptors were gathered from a human donor in a cohort sampled during active COVID-19.

V and J are TRBV6-5 and TRBJ1-2, with D hard to call. This CDR3 is 11 amino acids long. Per the germline V gene, CDR1 is MNHEY and CDR2 is SVGAGI. Trimming took off 7 bases at V and 2 bases at J, with 5 bases between the two ends. In DNA, the CDR3 is TGTGCCAGCACCCAGAACTATGGCTACACCTTC. This codes for CASTQNYGYTF.

This clone was seen a handful of times. The V call is TRBV30, the J call TRBJ1-2, with a weak D call TRBD1 (5 bases). V was cut by 1 base and J by 4 bases, with 16 bases left in between. CDR3 length equals 15 residues. Germline values: CDR1 GTSNPN, CDR2 SVGIG (reference sequence). CDR3 in amino acids: CAWSAPGEGPYGYTF. The CDR3 nucleotides are TGTGCCTGGAGTGCCCCCGGGGAGGGACCCTATGGCTACACCTTC.

The V and J genes are TRBV12-5 and TRBJ2-7, with 9 bases that match TRBD1. Trimming cost V 0 bases and J 5 bases; bases outside gene matches: 8. CDR1 is LGHNT and CDR2 is FRNRAP in the germline V gene. This CDR3 has 16 amino acids. The CDR3 sequence: CASGLVLGDRDHEQYF. As DNA, the CDR3 is TGTGCTAGTGGTTTGGTTCTTGGGGACAGGGATCACGAGCAGTACTTC.

This clone was recorded once. This rearrangement joins TRBV6-5 to TRBJ1-6; weak D call: TRBD1 (6 bases). Germline V gives CDR1 MNHEY, CDR2 SVGAGI. The germline V and J ends were trimmed by 11 bases and 0 bases, with 11 bases remaining between them. The CDR3 is 14 amino acids. CDR3 sequence reads: CAGGGGSYNSPLHF. CDR3 bases: TGTGCCGGGGGCGGCGGCTCCTATAATTCACCCCTCCACTTT.

This clone was detected only once. For the CDR3, the DNA is TGCGCCAGCAGGACTTACGGGTTGAACACTGAAGCTTTCTTT. Its protein is CASRTYGLNTEAFF. The chain uses TRBV4-1 and TRBJ1-1; unclear D gene. The V gene lost 6 bases and the J gene lost 0 bases, with 11 bases spanning the gap. Germline lookup yields CDR1 MGHRA and CDR2 YSYEKL. The CDR3 totals 14 residues.

The CDR3 DNA reads TGTGCCAGTAGCGAGGGACAGGTGAGGCTTCTTCGGGAAAAACTGTTTTTT. This translates into CASSEGQVRLLREKLFF. V and J are TRBV19 and TRBJ1-4, with TRBD1 matching 8 bases. V trimming: 6 bases; J trimming: 8 bases; junction bases outside the gene matches: 17. The CDR3 spans 17 residues. CDR1 and CDR2 (germline): LNHDA, SQIVND (reference sequence).

The CDR3 spells CATRLAGTGELFF. In DNA, the CDR3 is TGTGCCACCCGACTAGCTGGGACCGGGGAGCTGTTTTTT. V gene TRBV4-2 combines with J gene TRBJ2-2; 7 bases agree with TRBD2. Germline-derived CDR1 and CDR2 are LGHNA and YNFKEQ. CDR3 length: 13 residues. V dropped 10 bases and J dropped 5; count of bases not matched to a gene: 7.

V is TRBV12-3 or TRBV12-4 and J is TRBJ1-4, with no clear D. There are 13 residues in the CDR3. V was shortened by 6 bases and J by 8 bases, with 13 bases between the two germline ends. This CDR3 reads CASRPSRSEKLFF. For the CDR3, the DNA is TGTGCCAGCAGGCCGTCGAGATCGGAAAAACTGTTTTTT.

This clone was found once. The chain carries TRBV14 and TRBJ2-2, with D possibly being TRBD1 (6 bases). The CDR3 has 16 residues. Germline CDR1 and CDR2: SGHDN and FVKESK. V was trimmed by 4 bases and J by 1 base, leaving 13 bases between them. CDR3: CASSRAGQKNTGELFF. The CDR3 region has the DNA TGTGCCAGCAGCCGAGCAGGACAGAAGAACACCGGGGAGCTGTTTTTT.

The V gene is TRBV2, the J gene TRBJ2-6; a weak D match, TRBD2 (5 bases). CDR1 is SNHLY, CDR2 FYNNEI, per germline. The V and J ends lost 6 bases and 8 bases respectively, with 11 bases between them. CDR3 length: 13 amino acids. CDR3 nucleotides: TGTGCCAGCAGCCGTGGGGAGACCAACGTCCTGACTTTC. Amino acid sequence: CASSRGETNVLTF.

The chain has TRBV9 and TRBJ2-7; 7 bases are a match to TRBD1. V lost 0 bases, J lost 5 bases, and 8 bases stayed unmatched. Germline CDR1 SGDLS, CDR2 YYNGEE. The CDR3 runs 15 residues. This CDR3 is CASSVGAGGTHEQYF. DNA of the CDR3: TGTGCCAGCAGCGTAGGGGCAGGGGGTACCCACGAGCAGTACTTC.

V and J are TRBV9 and TRBJ1-2; 10 positions match TRBD1. The germline CDR1 and CDR2 sequences are SGDLS and YYNGEE. V lost 4 bases and J lost 8; bases outside the gene matches: 14. CDR3 length: 16 residues. CDR3 bases: TGTGCCAGCAGCCCAGAGACAGGGGGCGGTTTAGGAGGCTACACCTTC. As protein: CASSPETGGGLGGYTF.

This clone was counted once. The chain uses TRBV5-1 and TRBJ1-5; TRBD1 agrees at 7 bases. V was clipped by 2 bases and J by 0 bases; unmatched bases: 8. This CDR3 has 17 amino acids. Germline V CDR1 and CDR2: SGHRS, YFSETQ. The CDR3 nucleotides are TGCGCCAGCAGCTTCACAAGGGGACAGTATAGCAATCAGCCCCAGCATTTT. Protein sequence: CASSFTRGQYSNQPQHF.

The rearrangement links TRBV30 to TRBJ2-6; maybe TRBD1 (5 bases). Trimming left V 2 bases short and J 3 bases short, with 17 bases between. Germline CDR1 is GTSNPN and CDR2 is SVGIG (reference sequence). The CDR3 extends over 17 amino acids. For the CDR3, the DNA is TGTGCCTGGAGTCGGTGGCAGGGTAAGGGTGGGGCCAACGTCCTGACTTTC. Translation gives CAWSRWQGKGGANVLTF.

As regards this clone: A single base separates this from a much larger clone, so it may be a read error. The chain has TRBV27 and TRBJ1-1, with D perhaps matching TRBD1 (6 bases). Per germline, CDR1 MNHEY and CDR2 SMNVEV (reference sequence). The germline V and J ends were trimmed by 6 bases and 1 base, with 6 bases remaining between them. This CDR3 comprises 12 residues. The CDR3 sequence: CASRGGNTEAFF. CDR3 DNA sequence: TGTGCCAGCAGAGGGGGGAACACTGAAGCTTTCTTT.

The chain is built from TRBV11-2 and TRBJ1-5; D possibly corresponds to TRBD1 (5 bases). The CDR3 is 14 amino acids. The germline CDR1 and CDR2 sequences are SGHAT and FQNNGV. V lost 2 bases to trimming and J lost 3 bases, with 8 bases between them. CDR3: CASSLTDNNQPQHF. DNA of the CDR3: TGTGCCAGCAGCTTAACGGACAACAATCAGCCCCAGCATTTT. Together with reference TRBV11-2 and TRBJ1-5, the CDR3 gives the full variable domain: EAGVAQSPRYKIIEKRQSVAFWCNPISGHATLYWYQQILGQGPKLLIQFQNNGVVDDSQLPKDRFSAERLKGVDSTLKIQPAKLEDSAVYLCASSLTDNNQPQHFGDGTRLSIL.

The rearrangement joins TRBV5-1 to TRBJ1-1; D gene ambiguous. The CDR3 is made up of 16 amino acids. V lost 2 bases and J lost 5, with 19 bases in between. Germline V gene data show CDR1 as SGHRS and CDR2 as YFSETQ. The CDR3 region has the DNA TGCGCCAGCAGCTTCGAAGGTTTTGAGGTGGTTACTGAAGCTTTCTTT. Translated: CASSFEGFEVVTEAFF.

This chain uses TRBV6-5 with TRBJ2-7, with 10 bases that match TRBD1. Germline lookup yields CDR1 MNHEY and CDR2 SVGAGI. The junction had 13 bases not matched to a gene; V was cut back by 5 bases and J by 9 bases. The CDR3 runs 15 residues. Here the CDR3 reads CASSPGTGEGRGQYF. The CDR3 DNA sequence: TGTGCCAGCAGTCCCGGGACAGGGGAGGGCAGGGGGCAGTACTTC.

The chain carries TRBV7-9 and TRBJ2-5; the match to TRBD2 covers 9 bases. Germline assignment: CDR1 SEHNR and CDR2 FQNEAQ (reference sequence). The CDR3 is made up of 17 amino acids. The ends lost 2 bases at V and 4 bases at J; junction bases unmatched: 11. In DNA form, the CDR3 reads TGTGCCAGCAGCTTATGGCGGGGGGGCCCCATCTTAGAGACCCAGTACTTC. Translation: CASSLWRGGPILETQYF.

This clone appeared a single time. The chain uses TRBV19 and TRBJ2-2, with 7 bases identical to TRBD1. The CDR3 runs to 16 residues. Germline CDR1 is LNHDA and CDR2 is SQIVND (reference sequence). J gave up 2 bases and V 5 bases, and 8 bases lay outside the gene matches. CDR3 coding DNA: TGTGCCAGTAGTCTTGGGGCAGGGGGTAACACCGGGGAGCTGTTTTTT. As protein: CASSLGAGGNTGELFF.

The chain employs TRBV15 and TRBJ1-1; 12 nucleotides match TRBD1. Germline CDR1 LNHNV, CDR2 YYDKDF (reference sequence). This CDR3 has 16 amino acids. V shed 1 base, J shed 4 bases, and the junction held 4 bases outside the gene matches. The CDR3 nucleotides are TGTGCCACCAGCAGAGCCCGGGACAGGGGGCTCACTGAAGCTTTCTTT. This codes for CATSRARDRGLTEAFF.

This sequence joins TRBV2 and TRBJ1-4, with 7 positions matching TRBD1. The germline gives CDR1 SNHLY, CDR2 FYNNEI. The CDR3 spans 14 residues. V dropped 3 bases and J dropped 8; count of bases not matched to a gene: 6. The CDR3 DNA reads as TGTGCCAGCAGTGACCGACAGGGCAGGGAAAAACTGTTTTTT. Protein sequence: CASSDRQGREKLFF.

V is TRBV6-5 and J is TRBJ2-4; D ambiguous. Germline-derived CDR1 and CDR2 are MNHEY and SVGAGI. Trimming shortened V by 2 bases and J by 0 bases, and 5 bases separated the two germline ends. The CDR3 has 14 residues. For the CDR3, the DNA is TGTGCCAGCAGTTACGCGATAGCCAAAAACATTCAGTACTTC. This codes for CASSYAIAKNIQYF.

The chain carries TRBV7-3 and TRBJ2-7, with 8 nucleotides matching TRBD1. Germline V gene sequence: CDR1 SGHTA, CDR2 FQGTGA. The V and J ends lost 3 bases and 1 base, in that order; junction bases with no gene match: 5. The CDR3 totals 15 residues. The CDR3 sequence: CASSLTGVESYEQYF. The CDR3, as DNA: TGTGCCAGCAGCTTGACAGGGGTTGAATCCTACGAGCAGTACTTC.

CDR3 residues: CASSKGQTVYEQYF. The CDR3 DNA sequence: TGTGCCAGCAGCAAGGGACAGACGGTGTACGAGCAGTACTTC. J is TRBJ2-7 and V is TRBV7-2, with TRBD1 matching over 7 bases. J gave up 4 bases and V 5 bases, and 8 bases lay outside the gene matches. The length of the CDR3 is 14 residues. CDR1 and CDR2 from the germline V gene are SGHTA and FQGNSA.

The genes are TRBV9 and TRBJ1-1; D is undetermined. CDR3 length: 12 residues. Deletions cut 0 bases from V and 8 bases from J, with 8 bases between. The germline gives CDR1 SGDLS, CDR2 YYNGEE. The CDR3 sequence: CASSVGRGEAFF. The CDR3 DNA reads as TGTGCCAGCAGCGTAGGTCGAGGAGAAGCTTTCTTT.

The V and J genes are TRBV30 and TRBJ1-5; a possible D gene is TRBD1 (5 bases). Trimming took off 1 base at V and 2 bases at J, with 9 bases between the two ends. This CDR3 region has 14 residues. In germline, CDR1 is GTSNPN, CDR2 SVGIG (reference sequence). In DNA, the CDR3 is TGTGCCTGGAGTGACCAGGGCGGCAATCAGCCCCAGCATTTT. This codes for CAWSDQGGNQPQHF.

The chain uses TRBV7-6 and TRBJ2-7; D is uncertain. Germline V gives CDR1 SGHVS, CDR2 FNYEAQ. The CDR3 is made up of 16 amino acids. V lost 1 base, J lost 1 base, and 14 bases lay in between. In DNA, the CDR3 is TGTGCCAGCAGCTTAGGACGGCCCGGCGGTTCCTACGAGCAGTACTTC. This gives the protein CASSLGRPGGSYEQYF.

V usage is TRBV30 and J usage is TRBJ1-1; D possibly corresponds to TRBD1 (5 bases). V gave up 2 bases and J gave up 4 bases, with 8 bases separating them. Per the germline V gene, CDR1 is GTSNPN and CDR2 is SVGIG (reference sequence). This CDR3 has 12 amino acids. CDR3 DNA sequence: TGTGCCTGGAGTAGACAGCGCACTGAAGCTTTCTTT. This sequence encodes CAWSRQRTEAFF.